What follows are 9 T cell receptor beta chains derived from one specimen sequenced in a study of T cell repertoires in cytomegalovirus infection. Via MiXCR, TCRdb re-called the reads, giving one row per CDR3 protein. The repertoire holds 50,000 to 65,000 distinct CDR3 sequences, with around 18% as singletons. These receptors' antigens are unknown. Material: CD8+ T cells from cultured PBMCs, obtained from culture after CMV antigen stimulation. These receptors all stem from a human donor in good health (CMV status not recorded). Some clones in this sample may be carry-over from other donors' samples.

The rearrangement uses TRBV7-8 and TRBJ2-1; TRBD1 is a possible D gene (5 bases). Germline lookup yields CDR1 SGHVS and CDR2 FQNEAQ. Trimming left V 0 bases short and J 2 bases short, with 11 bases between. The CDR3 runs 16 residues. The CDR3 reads CASSLAGASTYNEQFF. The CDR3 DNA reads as TGTGCCAGCAGCTTAGCAGGGGCCAGCACCTACAATGAGCAGTTCTTC.

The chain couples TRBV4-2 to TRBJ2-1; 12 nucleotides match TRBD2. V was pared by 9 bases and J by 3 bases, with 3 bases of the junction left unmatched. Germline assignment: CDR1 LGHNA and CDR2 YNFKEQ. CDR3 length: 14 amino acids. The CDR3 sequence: CASRTSGIYNEQFF. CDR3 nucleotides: TGTGCCAGTCGGACTAGCGGGATCTACAATGAGCAGTTCTTC.

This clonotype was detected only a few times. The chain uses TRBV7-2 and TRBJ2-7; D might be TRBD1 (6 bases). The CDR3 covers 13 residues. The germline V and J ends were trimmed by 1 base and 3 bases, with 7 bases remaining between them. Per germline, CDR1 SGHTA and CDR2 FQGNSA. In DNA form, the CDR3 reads TGTGCCAGCAGCTTAGTAGGGGGCTACGAGCAGTACTTC. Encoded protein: CASSLVGGYEQYF.

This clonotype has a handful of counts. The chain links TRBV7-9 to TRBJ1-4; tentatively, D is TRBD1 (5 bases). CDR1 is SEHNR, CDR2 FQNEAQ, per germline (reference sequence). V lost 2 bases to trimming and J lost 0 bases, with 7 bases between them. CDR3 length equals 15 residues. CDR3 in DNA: TGTGCCAGCAGCTTACCGGGGGCAACTAATGAAAAACTGTTTTTT. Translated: CASSLPGATNEKLFF.

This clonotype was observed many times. CDR3 bases: TGTGCCAGCAGTCGGACTGATTTGAACACTGAAGCTTTCTTT. It specifies CASSRTDLNTEAFF. This chain joins TRBV6-2 or TRBV6-3 and TRBJ1-1; D remains unclear. Trimming took 5 bases from V and 0 from J, leaving 10 bases between them. Germline CDR1 is MNHEY and CDR2 is SVGEGT. The CDR3 sequence is 14 residues long.

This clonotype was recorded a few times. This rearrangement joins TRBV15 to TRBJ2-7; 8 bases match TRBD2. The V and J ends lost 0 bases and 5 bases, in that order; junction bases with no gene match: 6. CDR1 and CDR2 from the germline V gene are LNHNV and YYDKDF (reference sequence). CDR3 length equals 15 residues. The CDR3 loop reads CATSRDRAGANEQYF. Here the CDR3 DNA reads TGTGCCACCAGCAGAGATCGAGCGGGAGCAAACGAGCAGTACTTC.

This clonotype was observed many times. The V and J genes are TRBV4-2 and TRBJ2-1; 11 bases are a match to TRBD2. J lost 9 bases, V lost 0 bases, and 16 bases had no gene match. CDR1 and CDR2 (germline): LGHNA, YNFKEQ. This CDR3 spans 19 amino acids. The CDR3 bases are TGTGCCAGCAGCCAAGACCCTCTTAGCGGGAGGGCCCCGGGGGCTGAGCAGTTCTTC. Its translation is CASSQDPLSGRAPGAEQFF.

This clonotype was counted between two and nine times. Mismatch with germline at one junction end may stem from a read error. The DNA of the CDR3 is TGTGCCAGCAGCTTATACAGGGGGGAGGGAGAGACCCAGTACTTC. Translated: CASSLYRGEGETQYF. The rearrangement uses TRBV28 and TRBJ2-5; possibly TRBD1 for D (8 bases). Germline-derived CDR1 and CDR2 are MDHEN and SYDVKM. The CDR3 has 15 amino acids.

The CDR3 nucleotides are TGTGCCTGGAGCCTATTGACTAGCGGGAGCCGAAATGAGCAGTTCTTC. This sequence encodes CAWSLLTSGSRNEQFF. This sequence joins TRBV30 and TRBJ2-1, with 12 bases aligning to TRBD2. Per the germline V gene, CDR1 is GTSNPN and CDR2 is SVGIG (reference sequence). The length of the CDR3 is 16 residues. V was pared by 3 bases and J by 7 bases, with 10 bases of the junction left unmatched.